What follows describes a single T cell receptor (beta chain). This receptor's antigen is unknown. Base qualities are not provided; no much larger clone lies one nucleotide away. The immunoSEQ Assay, a bias-controlled multiplex PCR, was used to amplify TCRbeta CDR3 regions from genomic DNA. For the original study's pipeline: Within the assay, amplification of reference gene primers was used to estimate how many nucleated cells each sample contained. To quantify the absolute abundance of each unique TCRbeta CDR3 rearrangement, sequence reads were collapsed and filtered. Productive Simpson clonality was computed per sample as the square root of Simpson's diversity index over productive rearrangements. As stored in TCRdb, this immuneACCESS dataset retains in-frame rearrangements with V and J assigned. A fraction of the clones does not appear; measured against another copy, unresolved V genes explain less than half of the discrepancy, and the remainder lacks a known reason. V, J and clone size are those of that table, while D and trimming were read from the DNA. Here the sample has 110,000 or so clones; 86% occur a single time. Approximately 8% of the sample is in the top ten clones.

The record originates from a study of blood T cell repertoires in COVID-19 (dated by TCRdb to the early 2020s). Looking at the study overall: Samples from collaborators originated in the United States, Italy and Spain and spanned both the acute and convalescent phases of COVID-19. The material from the prospective study consisted of cDNA or gDNA derived from T cells, B-cell-depleted T cells, or PBMCs. The dataset comprised deeply sampled blood TCRbeta repertoires from subjects exposed to, actively infected with, or recovered from COVID-19. The repertoires were released in a freely available public database meant as a resource for research on the immune response to SARS-CoV-2. Samples came from the ongoing ImmuneRACE study (first 160 participants) plus 1,254 subjects from 6 global collaborators. Sample metadata almost always included a de-identified subject ID, COVID-19 status, age in years and sex. HLA class I and class II types, where available, came from metadata supplied by the sample provider rather than from assay-based typing.

Taken from the germline V gene, the CDR1 and CDR2 loops are WSHSY and SAAADI. V trim: 5 bases; J trim: 2 bases; unmatched bases: 4. The CDR3 runs 15 residues from the cysteine to the phenylalanine. The kept DNA is CDR3 alone, 45 bases in frame from the first base. Points the paper makes about the study in general: The amount of clinical and demographic metadata varied by source and participant and was provided uncurated.

Samples from volunteer blood donors who had recovered from COVID-19 were contributed by a second Seattle source. The collaborating institutions used their own protocols to collect whole blood in K2EDTA tubes. For TCRbeta analysis, collaborator samples were shipped as frozen whole blood, as isolated PBMCs, or as DNA extracted from either sample type. The sample comprised peripheral blood. Rearrangement joined TRBV10-2 to TRBJ2-3; TRBD2 lines up with 10 middle nucleotides. The source is a man between 65 and 79 years old who had recovered from COVID-19. The CDR3 sequence is CASSLSGRATDTQYF. The DNA sequence is as follows: TGCGCCAGCAGTCTCAGCGGGAGGGCCACAGATACGCAGTATTTT.